Ten or more counts support the clone carrying this T cell receptor (beta chain). Its specificity is not known. Template switching by 5'RACE produced TCR cDNA, adding a universal primer site and UMIs. TCRdb re-called the 5' RACE reads with MiXCR, one entry per CDR3 protein. The data contain 500,000 to 650,000 distinct CDR3 sequences, about 17% of them singletons. The CDR3 contains 15 residues. V lost 8 bases, J lost 6 bases, and 8 bases stayed unmatched. This sample stems from a study of T cells after yellow fever vaccination. Study-wide results and caveats: Re-detected after boosting: most primary clones, 96% of CD4 and 80% to 90% of CD8.

This chain uses TRBV12-3 or TRBV12-4 with TRBJ2-1, with 12 bases fitting TRBD2. This sequence was found in a man between 18 and 35 years old who received the YFV17D yellow fever vaccine. The sequences come from PBMCs, collected around 5 days after the first yellow fever vaccination. The CDR3 sequence is CASELAGGPGNEQFF. As DNA, the CDR3 is TGTGCCAGCGAACTAGCGGGGGGTCCCGGCAATGAGCAGTTCTTC.